The 8 T cell receptor beta chains listed next were all sequenced from one sample in a study of blood T cell repertoires in COVID-19. Profiling relied on immunoSEQ multiplex PCR, and the TCRdb table lists in-frame clones only, not all of them. The table includes approximately 250,000 clones, about 90% detected once. The material sequenced was PBMCs or T cells enriched from blood (not recorded which). The receptors originated from a woman aged 30 to 39 with acute COVID-19.

The J gene is TRBJ1-2, the V gene TRBV19; 7 positions match TRBD1. The CDR3 is 18 residues long. The J segment lost 1 base and the V segment lost 11 bases, leaving 22 bases of the junction unmatched. Germline V gene data show CDR1 as LNHDA and CDR2 as SQIVND (reference sequence). In DNA, the CDR3 is TGTGCCGGACAGCCGGCGACCCAGGGACAGTCCCTTAACTATGGCTACACCTTC. Its translation: CAGQPATQGQSLNYGYTF. Using reference TRBV19 and TRBJ1-2 for the parts outside the CDR3, the full variable domain is DGGITQSPKYLFRKEGQNVTLSCEQNLNHDAMYWYRQDPGQGLRLIYYSQIVNDFQKGDIAEGYSVSREKKESFPLTVTSAQKNPTAFYLCAGQPATQGQSLNYGYTFGSGTRLTVV.

This clone was detected a few times. V and J are TRBV7-9 and TRBJ2-7; 14 bases match TRBD2. The junction had 9 bases not matched to a gene; V was cut back by 0 bases and J by 2 bases. The CDR3 length is 19 residues. Per germline, CDR1 SEHNR and CDR2 FQNEAQ (reference sequence). CDR3 coding DNA: TGTGCCAGCAGCTTAGCGGCCGGGACTAGCGGGGGTTTTACCTACGAGCAGTACTTC. This translates into CASSLAAGTSGGFTYEQYF.

The chain employs TRBV6-6 and TRBJ2-1, with 8 bases lining up with TRBD2. CDR1 is MNHNY and CDR2 is SVGAGI in the germline V gene (reference sequence). The CDR3 consists of 14 residues. Trimming removed 9 bases from V and 7 bases from J; junction bases left unmatched: 11. The chain's CDR3 is CASRLALSVNEQFF. DNA of the CDR3: TGTGCCAGTAGACTAGCGTTAAGCGTTAATGAGCAGTTCTTC.

This chain connects TRBV27 to TRBJ2-4; 10 bases are shared with TRBD1. Germline-derived CDR1 and CDR2 are MNHEY and SMNVEV (reference sequence). The ends lost 3 bases at V and 5 bases at J; junction bases unmatched: 4. This CDR3 is 15 amino acids long. In DNA, the CDR3 is TGTGCCAGCAGTTTTATTGGACAGGGGGAAAACATTCAGTACTTC. It specifies CASSFIGQGENIQYF.

This chain uses TRBV6-4 with TRBJ2-3, with 12 bases that match TRBD2. Germline V gene data show CDR1 as MRHNA and CDR2 as SNTAGT. J was trimmed by 4 bases and V by 6 bases; bases with no gene match: 8. This CDR3 has 16 residues. CDR3 loop: CASSDLAGGAADTQYF. In DNA, the CDR3 is TGTGCCAGCAGCGACCTAGCGGGAGGGGCTGCAGATACGCAGTATTTT.

The V and J genes are TRBV11-2 and TRBJ1-3; TRBD1 aligns across 9 bases. CDR3 length: 15 amino acids. Germline values: CDR1 SGHAT, CDR2 FQNNGV. J gave up 2 bases and V 4 bases, and 3 bases lay outside the gene matches. CDR3 amino acids: CASSSRTGAGNTIYF. The CDR3 DNA follows: TGTGCCAGCAGCTCCCGGACAGGGGCTGGAAACACCATATATTTT.

V usage is TRBV24-1 and J usage is TRBJ2-1, with 11 bases that match TRBD2. The CDR3 length is 18 residues. With 4 bases clipped from V and 5 bases from J, the junction kept 12 bases outside the gene matches. Germline assignment: CDR1 KGHDR and CDR2 SFDVKD. CDR3 DNA sequence: TGTGCCACCAGTGACCCCCGGCTCTTAGCGGGAGGGGACAATGAGCAGTTCTTC. Its protein product is CATSDPRLLAGGDNEQFF.

J is TRBJ1-4 and V is TRBV10-3; TRBD1 might be the D (5 bases). Between the trimmed V and J ends, which lost 2 bases and 3 bases, there was a span of 7 bases. This CDR3 is 14 amino acids long. The V gene's germline CDR1 is ENHRY and CDR2 SYGVKD. The CDR3 loop reads CAISEGAANEKLFF. As DNA, the CDR3 is TGTGCCATCAGTGAGGGGGCTGCTAATGAAAAACTGTTTTTT.